What follows describes a single TCR beta chain. The ends were cut back, 0 bases at V and 2 bases at J, with 11 bases in the middle. Germline CDR1 and CDR2: MNHEY and SMNVEV (reference sequence). This CDR3 is built from 15 residues. The source of the sample is a study of blood T cells in healthy people across ages. A second PCR, run for about 7 to 12 cycles, used a sample-barcoded 5' primer plus a J-beta primer mix. In TCRdb, the 5' RACE reads were re-called with MiXCR into one record per CDR3 protein. This table holds over 1.5 million distinct CDR3 sequences, around 50% found once. The clonotype originates from a woman aged 40 to 55 in good health. Sequencing input: blood. V is TRBV27 and J is TRBJ2-7; possibly TRBD2 for D (5 bases). CDR3 in DNA: TGTGCCAGCAGTTTATCGCGGACTTCCGCCTACGAGCAGTACTTC. Protein product: CASSLSRTSAYEQYF.